These T cell receptor beta chains were read from a single sample in a study of patients and donors after allogeneic stem cell transplantation. TCRdb fed the RT-PCR reads into MiXCR, producing one record per CDR3 protein. Of roughly 230,000 distinct CDR3 sequences in the sample, approximately 14% were seen once. The sequencing input was blood, either unsorted or a sorted T cell fraction (not recorded which). The receptor set was obtained from a human donor who was either an allogeneic HSCT recipient or a stem cell or donor lymphocyte infusion donor (not recorded which). It is not recorded whose cells these are; they may come from a transplant donor. Both conserved end residues are part of each CDR3. D genes are given only for firm matches.

d_gene | v_gene | CDR3aa
. | TRBV4-3 | CASSQTTEPGPPDTF
. | TRBV30 | CAWSEELREQYF
TRBD1 | TRBV6-1 | CASSPDRVLSGYTF
. | TRBV5-1 | CASSLDGFMGTEAFF
. | TRBV5-1 | CASSLALSASTDTQYF
. | TRBV12-3/TRBV12-4 | CASNSFGGRNEQFF
. | TRBV6-2/TRBV6-3 | CASSYSGNNQPQHF
TRBD1 | TRBV12-3/TRBV12-4 | CASSIRNRGYPNEQFF
. | TRBV6-6 | CASITRRNTEAFF
. | TRBV5-1 | CASSITQKGTDTQYF
TRBD2 | TRBV12-3/TRBV12-4 | CASNLAGAVDTQYF
. | TRBV25-1 | CASSEFGGWDTGELFF
. | TRBV4-2 | CASSLGPRAEETQYF
. | TRBV25-1 | CASSESRRPFYGYTF
. | TRBV5-1 | CASSIQPPNYEQYF
TRBD1 | TRBV27 | CASSAVTGQGAGYGYTF
. | TRBV24-1 | CATSEGGGYTF
. | TRBV5-1 | CASSGTSRSETQYF
. | TRBV20-1 | CSARFLGVEQFF
. | TRBV7-6 | CASSTRGNGELFF
. | TRBV12-3/TRBV12-4 | CASRGVLSYNEQFF
. | TRBV10-3 | CAISAQRQGEAFF
. | TRBV24-1 | CATSDASNYQPQHF
. | TRBV29-1 | CSVGDGPYEQYF